These 9 T cell receptor beta chains originate from one sample sequenced in a study of shared clonotypes between healthy human individuals (dated by TCRdb to the early 2020s). Libraries were constructed by the immunoSEQ multiplex PCR assay. What TCRdb holds here is the immuneACCESS table cut down to in-frame rearrangements. Part of the clones is not present; checked against another copy, under half of the missing clones reflect an unresolved V gene, and the others are unexplained. This sample holds about 380,000 clones; approximately 97% were observed only once. Of the sample, 0.32% is held by the ten largest clones. What was sequenced was memory CD8+ T cells sorted from blood. The cell subset or site label corresponds to: CD45RO+ cells pooled with CCR7-negative TemRA cells. All receptors come from a man aged 30 to 39 in good health.

The V and J genes are TRBV7-9 and TRBJ2-7; TRBD2 agrees at 11 bases. CDR1 SEHNR and CDR2 FQNEAQ come from the germline V gene (reference sequence). Losses at the gene ends were 4 bases for V and 1 base for J; bases not matched to a gene: 6. The CDR3 contains 16 residues. CDR3 coding DNA: TGTGCCAGCAGCTCCACTAGCGGGAGACTGTCCTACGAGCAGTACTTC. This encodes CASSSTSGRLSYEQYF.

The V and J genes are TRBV7-2 and TRBJ2-7; D is undetermined. Germline assignment: CDR1 SGHTA and CDR2 FQGNSA. The CDR3 totals 13 residues. The V gene lost 1 base and the J gene lost 5 bases, with 9 bases spanning the gap. In DNA, the CDR3 is TGTGCCAGCAGCTTAGAGTTGGCGCACGAGCAGTACTTC. Its translation is CASSLELAHEQYF.

This rearrangement joins TRBV12-5 to TRBJ2-1, with D possibly being TRBD2 (6 bases). The germline V gene encodes CDR1 LGHNT and CDR2 FRNRAP. The CDR3 consists of 12 residues. Trimming stripped 7 bases from V and 8 bases from J, with 12 bases between. As DNA, the CDR3 is TGTGCTAGTGCCCAGCGGAGGGATGAGCAGTTCTTC. Amino acids: CASAQRRDEQFF.

The rearrangement uses TRBV14 and TRBJ2-7; 8 nucleotides line up with TRBD2. With 3 bases clipped from V and 7 bases from J, the junction kept 5 bases outside the gene matches. This CDR3 comprises 13 residues. Germline CDR1 and CDR2: SGHDN and FVKESK. The CDR3 loop reads CASSHIRGGEQYF. CDR3 DNA: TGTGCCAGCAGCCATATACGGGGGGGAGAGCAGTACTTC.

This clone was seen just once. The DNA for the CDR3 is TGCGCCAGCAGTGACTCGGGTCTGCAGACCGAGCAGTACTTC. Translation gives CASSDSGLQTEQYF. The rearrangement links TRBV10-1 to TRBJ2-7; D is undetermined. CDR3 length: 14 amino acids. Between the trimmed V and J ends, which lost 3 bases and 6 bases, there was a span of 15 bases. CDR1 WNHNN and CDR2 SYGVQD come from the germline V gene (reference sequence).

This clone has a single count. The CDR3 reads CASSWGYRDHTYEQFF. The DNA for the CDR3 is TGCGCCAGCAGCTGGGGTTACAGGGATCACACATATGAGCAGTTCTTC. The chain carries TRBV5-1 and TRBJ2-1; D possibly corresponds to TRBD1 (6 bases). The V end was cut by 3 bases, the J end by 8 bases, with 21 bases between. This CDR3 has 16 residues. Per germline, CDR1 SGHRS and CDR2 YFSETQ.

The chain links TRBV27 to TRBJ2-3, with 13 positions matching TRBD2. CDR1 is MNHEY and CDR2 is SMNVEV in the germline V gene (reference sequence). The CDR3 consists of 15 residues. The J segment lost 0 bases and the V segment lost 7 bases, leaving 1 base of the junction unmatched. CDR3 loop: CASKGLAGSTDTQYF. The CDR3 DNA follows: TGTGCCAGCAAGGGACTAGCGGGGAGCACAGATACGCAGTATTTT.

This clone was seen only once. The V and J genes are TRBV5-1 and TRBJ2-1, with TRBD2 identical over 11 bases. CDR1 is SGHRS, CDR2 YFSETQ, per germline. The CDR3 totals 15 residues. V shed 2 bases and J 8 bases; nucleotides not matched to a gene: 6. The DNA of the CDR3 is TGCGCCAGCAGCTTCCTAGCGGGAGGCCCCCATGAGCAGTTCTTC. Translating it yields CASSFLAGGPHEQFF.

This clone was seen just once. The chain carries TRBV2 and TRBJ2-7; 7 nucleotides agree with TRBD2. CDR3 length equals 12 residues. In germline, CDR1 is SNHLY, CDR2 FYNNEI. The J segment lost 4 bases and the V segment lost 6 bases, leaving 3 bases of the junction unmatched. CDR3 coding DNA: TGTGCCAGCAGGGGGGGGAGATACGAGCAGTACTTC. This translates into CASRGGRYEQYF.